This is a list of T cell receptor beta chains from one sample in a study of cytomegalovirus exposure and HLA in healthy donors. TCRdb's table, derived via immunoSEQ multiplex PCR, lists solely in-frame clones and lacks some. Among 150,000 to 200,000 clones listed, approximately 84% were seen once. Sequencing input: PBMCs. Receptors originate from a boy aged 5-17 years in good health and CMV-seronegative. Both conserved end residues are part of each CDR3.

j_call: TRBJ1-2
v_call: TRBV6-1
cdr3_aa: CASTTRGQADGYTF

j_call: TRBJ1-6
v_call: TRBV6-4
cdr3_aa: CASSEGFEGSPLHF

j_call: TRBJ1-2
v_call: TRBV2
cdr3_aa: CASSRDSYGYTF

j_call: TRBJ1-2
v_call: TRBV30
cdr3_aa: CAWRIGGPLYGYTF

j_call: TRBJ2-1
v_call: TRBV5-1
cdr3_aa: CASSREGVRSYNEQFF

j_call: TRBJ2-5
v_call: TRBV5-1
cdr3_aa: CASSLAYGDLETQYF

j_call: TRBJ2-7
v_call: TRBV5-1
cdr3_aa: CASSLGPTYEQYF

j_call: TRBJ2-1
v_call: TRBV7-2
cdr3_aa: CASSLVPSEHYNEQFF

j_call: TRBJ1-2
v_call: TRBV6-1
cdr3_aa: CATKGVGYTF

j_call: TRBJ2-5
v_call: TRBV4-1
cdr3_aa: CASSQGGTPGSYQETQYF

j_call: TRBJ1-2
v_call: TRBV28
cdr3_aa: CASSLGQSLIYTF

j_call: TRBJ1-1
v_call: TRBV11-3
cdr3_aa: CASSLEDGEAFF

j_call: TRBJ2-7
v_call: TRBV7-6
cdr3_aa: CASSSDGGASYEQYF

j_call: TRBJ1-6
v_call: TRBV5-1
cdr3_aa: CASSPTGNNSPLHF

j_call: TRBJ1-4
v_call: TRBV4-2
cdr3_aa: CASSQVLEQRGEKLFF

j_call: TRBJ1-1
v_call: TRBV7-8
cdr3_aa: CASSLGRLGRNPEAFF

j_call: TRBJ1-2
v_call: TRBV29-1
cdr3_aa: CSVDRGSNPFYGYTF

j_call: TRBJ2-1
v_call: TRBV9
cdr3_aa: CASLRGTGGPGNEQFF

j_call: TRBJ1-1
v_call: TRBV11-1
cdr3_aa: CASSLDPSSGTEAFF

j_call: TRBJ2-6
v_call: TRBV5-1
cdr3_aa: CASSSSRDSFSGANVLTF

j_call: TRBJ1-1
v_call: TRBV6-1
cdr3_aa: CASSADEGTEAFF

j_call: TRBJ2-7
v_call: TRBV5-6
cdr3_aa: CASSFTGDEQYF

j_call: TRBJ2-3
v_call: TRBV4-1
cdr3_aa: CASSQRLAGADTQYF

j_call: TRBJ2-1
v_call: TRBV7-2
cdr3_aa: CASSLLGRVVGDEQFF

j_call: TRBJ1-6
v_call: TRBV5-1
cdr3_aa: CASSLGTGGGTDSPLHF

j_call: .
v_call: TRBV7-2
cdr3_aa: CASSLSSGGLLSYEQYF

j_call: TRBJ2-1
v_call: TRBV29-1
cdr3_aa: CSASPRSGTADEQFF

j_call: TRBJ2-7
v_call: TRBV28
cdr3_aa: CASSLFPGEQYF

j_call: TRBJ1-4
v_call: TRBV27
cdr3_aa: CASSLGQGHNEKLFF

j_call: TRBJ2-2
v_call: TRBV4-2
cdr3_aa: CASSQETGGGGELFF

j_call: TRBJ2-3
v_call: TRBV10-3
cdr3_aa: CAIMPGQGLSDTQYF

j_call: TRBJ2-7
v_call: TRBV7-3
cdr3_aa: CASSNFLAGAYEQYF

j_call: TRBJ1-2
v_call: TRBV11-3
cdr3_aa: CASSSGDTYGYTF

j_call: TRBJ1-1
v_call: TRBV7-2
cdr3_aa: CASRKDRNTEAFF

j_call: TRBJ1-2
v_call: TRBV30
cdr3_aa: CAWTGQNYGYTF

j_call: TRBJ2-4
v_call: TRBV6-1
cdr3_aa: CASSEGITSGRELAKNIQYF

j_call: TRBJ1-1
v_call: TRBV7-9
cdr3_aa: CASSSKDRLGTEAFF

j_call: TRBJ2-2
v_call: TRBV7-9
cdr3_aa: CASSQGAGELFF

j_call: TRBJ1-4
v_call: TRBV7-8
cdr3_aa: CASSFRTGKEKLFF

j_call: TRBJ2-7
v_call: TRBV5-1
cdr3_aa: CASSFGTGDYEQYF

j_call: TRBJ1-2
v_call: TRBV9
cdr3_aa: CASSRGQGLTGYTF